The 29 T cell receptor beta chains below were found in one sample sequenced in a study of control samples from healthy donors and cancer patients. The assay was immunoSEQ multiplex PCR, and TCRdb's table has in-frame clones only and misses some. Of about 170,000 clones in the sample, 88% were seen once. Sequences were obtained from blood. The receptor source for this set is a woman in her twenties or thirties in good health.

V and J are TRBV5-4 and TRBJ2-6, with 9 bases fitting TRBD1. The CDR3 has 16 residues. Germline assignment: CDR1 SGHNT and CDR2 YYREEE (reference sequence). The V and J ends lost 4 bases and 0 bases, in that order; junction bases with no gene match: 2. CDR3 protein: CASSATGGSGANVLTF. DNA for the CDR3: TGTGCCAGCAGCGCGACAGGGGGCTCTGGGGCCAACGTCCTGACTTTC. The whole variable domain, remainder taken from reference TRBV5-4 and TRBJ2-6, is ETGVTQSPTHLIKTRGQQVTLRCSSQSGHNTVSWYQQALGQGPQFIFQYYREEENGRGNFPPRFSGLQFPNYSSELNVNALELDDSALYLCASSATGGSGANVLTFGAGSRLTVL.

The chain carries TRBV5-6 and TRBJ1-1, with 8 bases identical to TRBD1. The length of the CDR3 is 16 residues. With V trimmed by 1 base and J by 1 base, 6 bases remained unmatched. Germline loops: CDR1 SGHDT, CDR2 YYEEEE. The CDR3 loop is CASSLRTGRANTEAFF. The CDR3 coding sequence is TGTGCCAGCAGCTTGAGGACAGGGAGGGCGAACACTGAAGCTTTCTTT.

V is TRBV27 and J is TRBJ1-5; unclear D gene. The germline CDR1 and CDR2 sequences are MNHEY and SMNVEV (reference sequence). This CDR3 contains 15 residues. V shed 8 bases and J shed 1 base, with 15 bases lying between them. The CDR3 DNA follows: TGTGCCAGCCAAGTTAATGGCAAGAGCAATCAGCCCCAGCATTTT. It yields the protein CASQVNGKSNQPQHF.

The J gene is TRBJ2-5, the V gene TRBV24-1, with 10 bases fitting TRBD1. The CDR3 is made up of 18 amino acids. The J segment lost 5 bases and the V segment lost 4 bases, leaving 15 bases of the junction unmatched. Per the germline V gene, CDR1 is KGHDR and CDR2 is SFDVKD. As DNA, the CDR3 is TGTGCCACCAGTGACCCTCCCGGGACAGGGGTTCGTTCGGAGACCCAGTACTTC. It is translated as CATSDPPGTGVRSETQYF.

The V call is TRBV7-9, the J call TRBJ2-2, with D unresolved. V dropped 7 bases and J dropped 5 bases, with 17 bases sitting between them. In germline, CDR1 is SEHNR, CDR2 FQNEAQ (reference sequence). The CDR3 is 15 residues long. The CDR3 is CASNGPPRVTGELFF. The CDR3 DNA reads TGTGCCAGCAACGGCCCCCCTAGAGTTACCGGGGAGCTGTTTTTT.

The rearrangement joins TRBV5-1 to TRBJ1-2; a possible D gene is TRBD1 (6 bases). This CDR3 region has 13 residues. Trimming cost V 4 bases and J 5 bases, with 12 bases left between them. The germline V gene has CDR1 SGHRS and CDR2 YFSETQ. The CDR3 DNA follows: TGCGCCAGCAGCACGGACAGTCAGTATGGCTACACCTTC. This translates into CASSTDSQYGYTF.

V and J are TRBV6-1 and TRBJ1-1; 8 nucleotides match TRBD1. J gave up 3 bases and V 5 bases, and 8 bases lay outside the gene matches. The CDR3 is made up of 15 amino acids. CDR1 MNHNS and CDR2 SASEGT come from the germline V gene. CDR3 loop: CASSPSQGAYTEAFF. The CDR3 coding sequence is TGTGCCAGCAGTCCCTCGCAGGGGGCATACACTGAAGCTTTCTTT.

The gene calls are TRBV6-4 and TRBJ2-1; D remains unclear. The germline V and J ends were trimmed by 6 bases and 8 bases, with 11 bases remaining between them. CDR1 MRHNA and CDR2 SNTAGT come from the germline V gene. The CDR3 sequence is 12 residues long. The CDR3 coding sequence is TGTGCCAGCAGGTTTGGTGGAGATGAGCAGTTCTTC. It codes for CASRFGGDEQFF.

The CDR3 DNA reads TGTGCCAGCAGCCCGGGGGACAGATGGACTTATGGCTACACCTTC. The encoded protein is CASSPGDRWTYGYTF. The V and J genes are TRBV5-6 and TRBJ1-2, with TRBD1 matching over 7 bases. CDR3 length: 15 residues. The J segment lost 5 bases and the V segment lost 4 bases, leaving 11 bases of the junction unmatched. Germline-derived CDR1 and CDR2 are SGHDT and YYEEEE.

The chain combines TRBV5-4 with TRBJ1-1; possibly TRBD1 for D (6 bases). CDR1 is SGHNT, CDR2 YYREEE, per germline (reference sequence). The CDR3 spans 14 residues. Trimming removed 2 bases from V and 4 bases from J, with 12 bases in between. The CDR3 region has the DNA TGTGCCAGCAGCTTAGGGGGTCCCGCCACTGAAGCTTTCTTT. Amino acids: CASSLGGPATEAFF.

With regard to this clone: The junction departs from germline at one end; a sequencing error may be responsible. The V gene is TRBV15, the J gene TRBJ2-5, with TRBD2 as a possible D gene (5 bases). The V gene's germline CDR1 is LNHNV and CDR2 YYDKDF (reference sequence). CDR3 length: 12 amino acids. As DNA, the CDR3 is TGTGCCGCCAGCGGCGGTCAAGAGACCCAGTACTTC. Translating gives CAASGGQETQYF.

The V call is TRBV20-1, the J call TRBJ1-2; no reliable D call. Trimming stripped 6 bases from V and 6 bases from J, with 11 bases between. Germline lookup yields CDR1 DFQATT and CDR2 SNEGSKA (reference sequence). CDR3 length: 11 amino acids. The CDR3 loop is CSARPPHGYTF. CDR3 sequence (DNA): TGCAGTGCCAGACCCCCCCATGGCTACACCTTC.

V is TRBV4-1 and J is TRBJ2-5; tentative D call: TRBD2 (6 bases). V was cut by 4 bases and J by 4 bases, with 16 bases left in between. The CDR3 covers 15 residues. Germline-derived CDR1 and CDR2 are MGHRA and YSYEKL. Here the CDR3 DNA reads TGCGCCAGCAGCCCCGTCGGAGGGTCTGGAGAGACCCAGTACTTC. This translates into CASSPVGGSGETQYF.

This chain uses TRBV7-9 with TRBJ2-7; weak D call: TRBD1 (5 bases). CDR1 and CDR2 (germline): SEHNR, FQNEAQ (reference sequence). The CDR3 loop spans 15 amino acids. The germline V and J ends were trimmed by 5 bases and 2 bases, with 16 bases remaining between them. The CDR3 spells CASSHPVDRPYEQYF. Here the CDR3 DNA reads TGTGCCAGCAGCCACCCCGTAGACAGACCCTACGAGCAGTACTTC.

CDR3 sequence reads: CASSMNSGGLYGYTF. CDR3 DNA sequence: TGCGCCAGCAGCATGAATTCGGGAGGCCTCTATGGCTACACCTTC. This sequence joins TRBV4-1 and TRBJ1-2, with no clear D. The V gene's germline CDR1 is MGHRA and CDR2 YSYEKL. The CDR3 totals 15 residues. Trimming stripped 5 bases from V and 4 bases from J, with 17 bases between.

The rearrangement links TRBV5-4 to TRBJ1-2; TRBD1 might be the D (5 bases). The V gene lost 2 bases and the J gene lost 7 bases, with 15 bases spanning the gap. CDR1 and CDR2 from the germline V gene are SGHNT and YYREEE (reference sequence). This CDR3 comprises 14 residues. The CDR3 region has the DNA TGTGCCAGCAGCTTTAAAGGGACGGAGGGTGGCTACACCTTC. This codes for CASSFKGTEGGYTF. Drawing the rest from reference TRBV5-4 and TRBJ1-2, the complete variable domain is ETGVTQSPTHLIKTRGQQVTLRCSSQSGHNTVSWYQQALGQGPQFIFQYYREEENGRGNFPPRFSGLQFPNYSSELNVNALELDDSALYLCASSFKGTEGGYTFGSGTRLTVV.

This clone was detected only once. The chain carries TRBV3-1 (or the pseudogene TRBV3-2) and TRBJ1-6; no reliable D call. Germline V gives CDR1 LGHDT, CDR2 YNNKEL (reference sequence). V was cut by 4 bases and J by 9 bases, with 10 bases left in between. The CDR3 loop spans 13 amino acids. CDR3 DNA: TGTGCCAGCAGCCCCGGTCGCCTTTCACCCCTCCACTTT. Protein: CASSPGRLSPLHF.

The CDR3, as DNA: TGTGCCTGGAGTGATCAGGGTAGTCAGCCCCAGCATTTT. This encodes CAWSDQGSQPQHF. The rearrangement joins TRBV30 to TRBJ1-5, with TRBD1 as a possible D gene (5 bases). This CDR3 spans 13 amino acids. From germline, CDR1 is GTSNPN and CDR2 SVGIG (reference sequence). The V end was cut by 1 base, the J end by 6 bases, with 10 bases between.

This chain connects TRBV10-2 to TRBJ2-5; D unclear. The CDR3 has 12 amino acids. Germline loops: CDR1 WSHSY, CDR2 SAAADI. Trimming removed 6 bases from V and 3 bases from J, with 8 bases in between. The CDR3 DNA reads TGCGCCAGCAGCGTTAATAAAGAGACCCAGTACTTC. It is translated as CASSVNKETQYF.

CDR3: CASSEPGLSRNTIYF. CDR3 nucleotides: TGTGCCAGCAGTGAACCGGGCCTCTCGAGAAACACCATATATTTT. This rearrangement joins TRBV2 to TRBJ1-3; no firm D call. Trimming removed 2 bases at V and 5 bases at J, with 13 bases between. The CDR3 is 15 amino acids. Germline CDR1 SNHLY, CDR2 FYNNEI.

In DNA form, the CDR3 reads TGTGCCAGTACCTGGACGGGAGATAATTCACCCCTCCACTTT. This sequence encodes CASTWTGDNSPLHF. The chain has TRBV6-6 and TRBJ1-6; unclear D gene. CDR1 is MNHNY and CDR2 is SVGAGI in the germline V gene (reference sequence). This CDR3 is 14 amino acids long. Trimming left V 9 bases short and J 5 bases short, with 14 bases between.

The V call is TRBV28, the J call TRBJ2-2, with TRBD2 identical over 7 bases. The CDR3 has 14 amino acids. Germline V gives CDR1 MDHEN, CDR2 SYDVKM. Trimming removed 10 bases from V and 4 bases from J; junction bases left unmatched: 9. The CDR3 reads CATTGGMGTGELFF. DNA for the CDR3: TGTGCCACCACCGGGGGGATGGGCACCGGGGAGCTGTTTTTT. Full variable domain (missing parts from reference TRBV28 and TRBJ2-2): DVKVTQSSRYLVKRTGEKVFLECVQDMDHENMFWYRQDPGLGLRLIYFSYDVKMKEKGDIPEGYSVSREKKERFSLILESASTNQTSMYLCATTGGMGTGELFFGEGSRLTVL.

V is TRBV5-6 and J is TRBJ1-1; unclear D gene. Germline CDR1 reads SGHDT; CDR2 reads YYEEEE. There are 16 residues in the CDR3. V shed 2 bases and J shed 1 base, with 15 bases lying between them. In DNA, the CDR3 is TGTGCCAGCAGCTTCCCCCATCGGTTCTCGAACACTGAAGCTTTCTTT. This codes for CASSFPHRFSNTEAFF.

The chain is built from TRBV6-5 and TRBJ2-7; D unclear. The germline V gene has CDR1 MNHEY and CDR2 SVGAGI. Trimming took off 2 bases at V and 5 bases at J, with 10 bases between the two ends. The CDR3 totals 13 residues. The CDR3 loop is CASSYDNWDEQYF. The DNA for the CDR3 is TGTGCCAGCAGTTACGACAACTGGGACGAGCAGTACTTC.

J is TRBJ1-6 and V is TRBV4-1, with D uncertain. V dropped 0 bases and J dropped 8 bases, with 11 bases sitting between them. The germline V gene encodes CDR1 MGHRA and CDR2 YSYEKL. The CDR3 has 15 amino acids. Written as DNA, the CDR3 is TGCGCCAGCAGCCAAGATTACGGGGAATATTCACCCCTCCACTTT. Amino acid sequence: CASSQDYGEYSPLHF.

The CDR3: CSVLWYTGELFF. Written as DNA, the CDR3 is TGCAGCGTTTTGTGGTACACCGGGGAGCTGTTTTTT. V and J are TRBV29-1 and TRBJ2-2; no reliable D call. Germline CDR1 and CDR2: SQVTM and ANQGSEA. Trimming left V 5 bases short and J 3 bases short, with 7 bases between. The CDR3 is made up of 12 amino acids.

The chain combines TRBV10-3 with TRBJ1-4; D unclear. The V end lost 4 bases, the J end lost 7 bases, and 10 bases lay between the germline ends. The CDR3 has 13 amino acids. Germline values: CDR1 ENHRY, CDR2 SYGVKD. The CDR3 DNA reads TGTGCCATCAGTGTGGATCTCAGTGAAAAACTGTTTTTT. Translated: CAISVDLSEKLFF.

The chain has TRBV5-6 and TRBJ2-3; D tentatively fits TRBD1 or TRBD2 (5 bases each). This CDR3 region has 16 residues. Germline CDR1 reads SGHDT; CDR2 reads YYEEEE. Trimming pared 3 bases from V and 1 base from J, leaving 15 bases between. In DNA form, the CDR3 reads TGTGCCAGCAGCTCCAAACCTCTGGGGGGCACAGATACGCAGTATTTT. This encodes CASSSKPLGGTDTQYF.

This rearrangement joins TRBV5-4 to TRBJ2-5; D unresolved. Germline V gene sequence: CDR1 SGHNT, CDR2 YYREEE (reference sequence). V dropped 3 bases and J dropped 4 bases, with 16 bases sitting between them. The CDR3 has 15 amino acids. The CDR3 bases are TGTGCCAGCAGCTCTTCCGTTCGGGTAGGAGAGACCCAGTACTTC. Translated: CASSSSVRVGETQYF.